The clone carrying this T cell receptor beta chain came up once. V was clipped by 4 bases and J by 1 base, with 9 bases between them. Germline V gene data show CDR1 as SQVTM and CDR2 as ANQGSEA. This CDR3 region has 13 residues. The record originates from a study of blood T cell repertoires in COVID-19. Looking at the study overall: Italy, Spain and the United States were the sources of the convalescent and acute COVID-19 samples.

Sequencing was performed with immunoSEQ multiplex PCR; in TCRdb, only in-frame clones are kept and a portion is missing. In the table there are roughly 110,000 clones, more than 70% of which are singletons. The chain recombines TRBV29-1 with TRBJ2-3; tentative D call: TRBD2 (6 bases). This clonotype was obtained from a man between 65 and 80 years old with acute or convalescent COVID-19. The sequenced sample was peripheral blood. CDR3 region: CSVAPGGTDTQYF. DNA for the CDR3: TGCAGCGTTGCCCCGGGGGGCACAGATACGCAGTATTTT.